This TCR beta chain was captured by sequencing in a study of blood T cell repertoires in COVID-19. The V and J ends lost 3 bases and 7 bases respectively, with 13 bases between them. The CDR3 length is 15 residues. Per germline, CDR1 MNHEY and CDR2 SVGAGI. TCRdb keeps only in-frame clones here, not all; method: immunoSEQ multiplex PCR. The sample has roughly 150,000 clones; just under 85% are singletons. This clone was recorded only once. This TCR was recovered from a woman of 80 years or more with COVID-19, enrolled during active disease. The sample consisted of peripheral blood. This chain links TRBV6-5 with TRBJ1-6; TRBD1 might be the D (6 bases). CDR3 bases: TGTGCCAGCAGTTATACAGGGCTGGACAATTCACCCCTCCACTTT. Encoded protein: CASSYTGLDNSPLHF.